The 9 T cell receptor beta chains below were found in one sample sequenced in a study of cytomegalovirus exposure and HLA in healthy donors (dated by TCRdb to between 2016 and 2019). The method behind the library was the immunoSEQ multiplex PCR assay. For the multiplex PCR, a mixture combining 60 forward primers for TCR Vbeta segments and 13 reverse primers for TCR Jbeta segments was used. TCRdb limited this immuneACCESS table to in-frame rearrangements with V and J called. A share of clones is missing; checked studies link under half to unresolved V genes, and the rest is unexplained. This sample gives around 150,000 clones in total; approximately 80% of them show up just once. The top ten clones comprise 1.5% to 2.5% of the sample. Material: PBMCs. The receptors derive from a man younger than 30 in good health and CMV-seronegative.

This clone has just a few counts. The rearrangement links TRBV6-5 to TRBJ1-5; D gene uncertain. V lost 6 bases and J 4 bases, leaving 10 bases between the germline ends. Germline CDR1 and CDR2: MNHEY and SVGAGI. CDR3 size: 13 residues. CDR3 nucleotide sequence: TGTGCCAGCAGCAGGAGCGGGAATCAGCCCCAGCATTTT. This sequence encodes CASSRSGNQPQHF.

The CDR3 here is CASSPPWATSGRSQETQYF. The CDR3 coding sequence is TGTGCCAGCTCACCACCTTGGGCGACTAGCGGGAGGTCCCAAGAGACCCAGTACTTC. This sequence joins TRBV18 and TRBJ2-5, with 13 bases fitting TRBD2. The CDR3 runs to 19 residues. V gave up 0 bases and J gave up 1 base; unmatched junction bases: 8. Germline V gene sequence: CDR1 KGHSH, CDR2 LQKENI.

The chain joins TRBV5-5 to TRBJ1-2; 12 bases match TRBD1. J was trimmed by 8 bases and V by 0 bases; bases with no gene match: 5. Germline CDR1 SGHKS, CDR2 YYEKEE (reference sequence). The CDR3 consists of 15 residues. The CDR3 DNA follows: TGTGCCAGCAGCTTGGATGGGACAGGGGGCGGCGGCTACACCTTC. Translation: CASSLDGTGGGGYTF. The variable domain in full, with the rest retrieved from reference TRBV5-5 and TRBJ1-2, is DAGVTQSPTHLIKTRGQQVTLRCSPISGHKSVSWYQQVLGQGPQFIFQYYEKEERGRGNFPDRFSARQFPNYSSELNVNALLLGDSALYLCASSLDGTGGGGYTFGSGTRLTVV.

This clone has a handful of counts. Relative to the germline gene, one junction end is altered; a read error may explain this. The chain combines TRBV7-9 with TRBJ2-7, with 8 positions matching TRBD1. Per the germline V gene, CDR1 is SEHNR and CDR2 is FQNEAQ (reference sequence). CDR3 length: 17 amino acids. This CDR3 is CSSSLGLRQGFIHEQYF. For the CDR3, the DNA is TGTTCCAGCAGCTTAGGACTTAGACAGGGGTTTATTCACGAGCAGTACTTC.

CDR3: CASGLARGRFTDGYTF. CDR3 coding DNA: TGTGCTAGTGGTTTGGCCAGGGGGCGTTTTACGGACGGCTACACCTTC. V is TRBV12-5 and J is TRBJ1-2; 8 positions agree with TRBD1. The germline CDR1 and CDR2 sequences are LGHNT and FRNRAP. The CDR3 consists of 16 residues. J was trimmed by 8 bases and V by 1 base; bases with no gene match: 12.

The V call is TRBV28, the J call TRBJ2-1; possibly TRBD1 for D (6 bases). This CDR3 contains 15 residues. Looked up from germline, CDR1 is MDHEN and CDR2 is SYDVKM. Trimming took off 7 bases at V and 3 bases at J, with 16 bases between the two ends. In nucleotides, the CDR3 is TGTGCCAGCACCTCCGACAGGAAACGCTACAATGAGCAGTTCTTC. This codes for CASTSDRKRYNEQFF.

The chain recombines TRBV2 with TRBJ1-5, with D maybe TRBD1 (6 bases). The CDR3 has 15 residues. Germline V gene lookup returns CDR1 SNHLY and CDR2 FYNNEI. Trimming took 5 bases from V and 0 from J, leaving 11 bases between them. The CDR3 region has the DNA TGTGCCAGCAGTTTACAGGGAAATAGCAATCAGCCCCAGCATTTT. Its protein is CASSLQGNSNQPQHF.

The V and J genes are TRBV4-2 and TRBJ1-1; D possibly corresponds to TRBD1 (5 bases). The germline V gene has CDR1 LGHNA and CDR2 YNFKEQ. V was clipped by 2 bases and J by 13 bases, with 11 bases between them. The CDR3 runs 11 residues. The CDR3, as DNA: TGTGCCAGCAGCCAAAATCAGGACATTTTCTTT. Translating it yields CASSQNQDIFF.

This clone has only a few counts. This sequence joins TRBV7-8 and TRBJ1-2; the D is unclear. The germline V gene encodes CDR1 SGHVS and CDR2 FQNEAQ. The CDR3 loop spans 11 amino acids. Between the trimmed V and J ends, which lost 4 bases and 3 bases, there was a span of 3 bases. As DNA, the CDR3 is TGTGCCAGCAGCTCCTACTATGGCTACACCTTC. This translates into CASSSYYGYTF.